The clone carrying this T cell receptor (beta chain) was observed a few times. In the PCR, 60 Vbeta and 13 Jbeta primers were used. Profiled with immunoSEQ multiplex PCR; TCRdb holds only in-frame clones, not every one. The sample shows 100,000 or so clones, around 75% of them seen only once. This sample was included in a study of cytomegalovirus exposure and HLA in healthy donors. Study information: An early data release held tens of millions of unique TCRs from HLA-typed donors.

Germline CDR1 and CDR2: MNHEY and SVGAGI. Trimming took 0 bases from V and 3 from J, leaving 10 bases between them. This CDR3 comprises 15 residues. The rearrangement links TRBV6-5 to TRBJ2-3; no clear D gene. The source material was PBMCs. This TCR was sampled from a man aged 35 to 55 in good health and CMV-seronegative. The CDR3 DNA reads as TGTGCCAGCAGTTACTCGTCTTTGCAGACAGATACGCAGTATTTT. Protein: CASSYSSLQTDTQYF.